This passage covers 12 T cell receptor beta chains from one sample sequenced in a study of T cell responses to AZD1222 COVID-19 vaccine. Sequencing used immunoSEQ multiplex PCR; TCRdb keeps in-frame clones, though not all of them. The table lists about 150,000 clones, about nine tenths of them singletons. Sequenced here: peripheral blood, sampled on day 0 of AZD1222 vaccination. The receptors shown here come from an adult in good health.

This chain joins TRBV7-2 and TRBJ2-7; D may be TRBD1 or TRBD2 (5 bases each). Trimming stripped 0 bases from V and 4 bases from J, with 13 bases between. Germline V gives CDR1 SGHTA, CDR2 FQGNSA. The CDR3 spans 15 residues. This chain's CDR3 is CASSLALGTKYEQYF. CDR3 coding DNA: TGTGCCAGCAGCTTAGCGCTAGGGACCAAATACGAGCAGTACTTC.

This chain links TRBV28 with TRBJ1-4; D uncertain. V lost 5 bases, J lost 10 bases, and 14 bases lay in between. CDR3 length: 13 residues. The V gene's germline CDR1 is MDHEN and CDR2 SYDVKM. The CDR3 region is CASSVQRAGKLFF. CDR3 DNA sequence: TGTGCCAGCAGTGTTCAAAGGGCCGGAAAACTGTTTTTT.

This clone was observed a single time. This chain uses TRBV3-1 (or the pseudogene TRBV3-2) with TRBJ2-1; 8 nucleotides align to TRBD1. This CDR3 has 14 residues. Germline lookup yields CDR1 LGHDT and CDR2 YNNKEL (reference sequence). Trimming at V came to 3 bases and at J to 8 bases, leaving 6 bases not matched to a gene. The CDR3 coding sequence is TGTGCCAGCAGCCACCGGGACAGGTCCCATGAGCAGTTCTTC. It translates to CASSHRDRSHEQFF.

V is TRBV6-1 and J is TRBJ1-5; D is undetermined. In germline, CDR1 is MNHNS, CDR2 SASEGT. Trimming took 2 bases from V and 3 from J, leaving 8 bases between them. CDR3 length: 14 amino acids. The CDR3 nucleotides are TGTGCCAGCAGTGAACTCATAGCCAATCAGCCCCAGCATTTT. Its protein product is CASSELIANQPQHF.

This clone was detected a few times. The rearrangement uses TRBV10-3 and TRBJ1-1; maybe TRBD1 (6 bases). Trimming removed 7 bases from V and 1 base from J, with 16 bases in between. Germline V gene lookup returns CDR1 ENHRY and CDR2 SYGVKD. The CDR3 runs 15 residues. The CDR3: CAITQGRTSNTEAFF. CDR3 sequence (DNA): TGTGCCATCACGCAGGGGCGAACTTCGAACACTGAAGCTTTCTTT.

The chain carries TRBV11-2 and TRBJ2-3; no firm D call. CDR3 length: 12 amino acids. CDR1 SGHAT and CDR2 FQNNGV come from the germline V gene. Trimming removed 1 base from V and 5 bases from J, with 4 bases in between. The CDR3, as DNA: TGTGCCAGCAGCTTAGCGGGAGATACGCAGTATTTT. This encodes CASSLAGDTQYF.

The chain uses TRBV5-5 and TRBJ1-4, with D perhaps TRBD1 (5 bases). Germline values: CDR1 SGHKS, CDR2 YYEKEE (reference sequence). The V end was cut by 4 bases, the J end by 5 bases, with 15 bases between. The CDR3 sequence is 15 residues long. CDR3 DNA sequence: TGTGCCAGCAGCCTTCTGGGACGGGGAAATGAAAAACTGTTTTTT. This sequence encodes CASSLLGRGNEKLFF.

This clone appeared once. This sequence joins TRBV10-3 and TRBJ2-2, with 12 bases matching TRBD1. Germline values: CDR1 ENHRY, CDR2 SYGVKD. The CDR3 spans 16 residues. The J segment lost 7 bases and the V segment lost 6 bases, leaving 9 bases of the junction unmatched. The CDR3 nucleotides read TGTGCCATCAGGGCCGGGACAGGGGGCGAGGTCGGGGAGCTGTTTTTT. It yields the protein CAIRAGTGGEVGELFF.

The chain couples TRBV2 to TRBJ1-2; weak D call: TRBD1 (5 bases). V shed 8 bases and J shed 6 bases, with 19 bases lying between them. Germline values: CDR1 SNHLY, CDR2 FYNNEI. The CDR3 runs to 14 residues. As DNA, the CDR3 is TGTGCCAGCCCACAACAAGTATTCAGGGATGGCTACACCTTC. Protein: CASPQQVFRDGYTF.

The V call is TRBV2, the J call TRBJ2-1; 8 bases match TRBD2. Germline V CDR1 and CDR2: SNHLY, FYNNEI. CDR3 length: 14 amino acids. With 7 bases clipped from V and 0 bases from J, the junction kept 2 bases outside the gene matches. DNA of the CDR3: TGTGCCAGCATGCTAGCGGGCTCCTACAATGAGCAGTTCTTC. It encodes CASMLAGSYNEQFF.

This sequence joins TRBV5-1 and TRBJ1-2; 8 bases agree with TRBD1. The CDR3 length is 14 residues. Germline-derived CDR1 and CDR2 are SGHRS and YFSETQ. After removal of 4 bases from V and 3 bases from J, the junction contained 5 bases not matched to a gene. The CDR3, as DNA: TGCGCCAGCAGCATTGGACAGGGTGACTATGGCTACACCTTC. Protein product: CASSIGQGDYGYTF. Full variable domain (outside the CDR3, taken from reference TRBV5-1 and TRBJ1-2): KAGVTQTPRYLIKTRGQQVTLSCSPISGHRSVSWYQQTPGQGLQFLFEYFSETQRNKGNFPGRFSGRQFSNSRSEMNVSTLELGDSALYLCASSIGQGDYGYTFGSGTRLTVV.

The CDR3 loop is CASSPRSASGTYEQYF. The CDR3 DNA sequence: TGTGCCAGCAGCCCCCGGTCGGCTAGCGGGACCTACGAGCAGTACTTC. The chain combines TRBV11-2 with TRBJ2-7, with TRBD2 matching 9 bases. Per germline, CDR1 SGHAT and CDR2 FQNNGV. The CDR3 has 16 amino acids. V gave up 5 bases and J gave up 2 bases; unmatched junction bases: 10.